Given below is one T cell receptor beta chain in context. The data originate from a study of blood T cell repertoires in COVID-19. Some clones are missing from TCRdb's copy, which holds only in-frame ones; the method was immunoSEQ multiplex PCR. The sample yields about 380,000 clones, 85% to 90% seen once. Losses at the gene ends were 4 bases for V and 6 bases for J; bases not matched to a gene: 6. The CDR3 runs to 13 residues. The germline V gene encodes CDR1 MGHRA and CDR2 YSYEKL. Sequenced input: PBMCs or T cells enriched from blood (not recorded which). The sequence was obtained from a woman aged 18-35 years who had recovered from COVID-19. The rearrangement joins TRBV4-1 to TRBJ2-7, with TRBD2 matching 7 bases. The CDR3, as DNA: TGCGCCAGCAGCCTGACTAGCCGGCGCGAGCAGTACTTC. Amino acids: CASSLTSRREQYF.